What follows describes a single T cell receptor (beta chain). Its target is unknown. This sample was included in a study of immune evolution from preneoplasia to lung adenocarcinoma. The germline CDR1 and CDR2 sequences are SGHKS and YYEKEE (reference sequence). Trimming took 4 bases from V and 0 from J, leaving 8 bases between them. This CDR3 is built from 14 residues. Study-wide results and limits: Normal lung had highest clonality; later lesions appeared denser, more diverse. Compared with EGFR-mutant or double wild-type lesions, KRAS-mutant nodules were more clonal.

Using immunoSEQ multiplex PCR, the repertoire was profiled, and TCRdb retains in-frame clones only, with some absent. In the table there are around 10,000 clones, 79% of which are singletons. This TCR derives from a donor at least 70 years old with lung adenocarcinoma. The rearrangement joins TRBV5-5 to TRBJ1-3, with D unclear. Sequencing input: FFPE minimally invasive lung adenocarcinoma tissue. This chain's CDR3 is CASSRSHSGNTIYF. The CDR3 DNA is TGTGCCAGCAGCCGAAGTCACTCTGGAAACACCATATATTTT.